This T cell receptor beta chain is drawn from a study of blood T cell repertoires in COVID-19. For the study at large: The samples span acute and convalescent COVID-19 from the United States, Italy and Spain.

Participants were placed into cohorts based on the clinical history they reported. V was clipped by 3 bases and J by 2 bases; unmatched bases: 14. CDR3 length: 19 residues. From germline, CDR1 is MGHRA and CDR2 YSYEKL. Sequenced by immunoSEQ multiplex PCR; TCRdb stores in-frame clones only, minus some. This table holds a few hundred thousand clones, roughly nine tenths found once. Sequences were obtained from PBMCs or T cells enriched from blood (not recorded which). The chain links TRBV4-1 to TRBJ2-7; 12 bases fit TRBD2. The TCR sequence derives from a woman aged 25 to 39 who had recovered from COVID-19. The chain's CDR3 is CASSHSQGLAGSRAYEQYF. The CDR3 coding sequence is TGCGCCAGCAGCCATTCCCAGGGACTAGCGGGTTCTCGGGCCTACGAGCAGTACTTC.